This T cell receptor beta chain emerged from a study of spatial heterogeneity in lung cancer. Germline CDR1 reads SGHVS; CDR2 reads FNYEAQ. The CDR3 runs to 13 residues. V was cut by 5 bases and J by 5 bases, with 12 bases left in between. TCRdb reanalysed the 5' RACE reads using MiXCR and keeps one entry per CDR3 protein. The sample records nearly 25,000 distinct CDR3 sequences, roughly 8.3% being singletons. Note on this clonotype: Its antigen is unknown.

Study-level findings and limits: In tumor T cells, estimated coverage reached around 7% for alpha chains and approximately 12% for beta chains. Tumor mutation counts were tracked by expanded intratumoral alpha and beta TCR counts. Regional and ubiquitous nonsynonymous mutations were tracked by counts of regional and ubiquitous expanded TCRs, respectively.

Time point indicated: sample taken at primary tumor resection. Unsorted whole RNA samples from tumor, nontumor lung or frozen PBMC were sequenced. The TCR was taken from a male donor with early-stage non-small cell lung cancer. This specimen consisted of lung tumor tissue, obtained at surgery. The rearrangement uses TRBV7-6 and TRBJ2-5, with a possible D match to TRBD2 (5 bases). CDR3 amino acids: CASSRGRMETQYF. CDR3 coding DNA: TGTGCCAGCAGCCGGGGTCGGATGGAGACCCAGTACTTC.